Listed below are T cell receptor beta chains from one sample, sequenced in a study of cytomegalovirus exposure and HLA in healthy donors. Sequencing used immunoSEQ multiplex PCR; TCRdb keeps in-frame clones, though not all of them. In the table there are roughly 160,000 clones, over 60% of which are singletons. What was sequenced was PBMCs. These receptors all stem from a girl aged 10-17 years in good health and CMV-seronegative. CDR3s include the opening cysteine and the closing phenylalanine or tryptophan. The order of the fields is V gene, clone size, D gene, J gene, CDR3 DNA, CDR3 protein. D genes are given only for firm matches. Clone size appears in some rows only: once, few, many, or a class for an expanded clone.

V: TRBV6-6; size: few; D: .; J: TRBJ1-5; DNA: TGTGCCAGCAGCAAACCGACTCCGGGACACCAGCATTTT; CDR3: CASSKPTPGHQHF
V: TRBV27; size: .; D: .; J: TRBJ1-3; DNA: TGTGCCAGCAGTCCAGGGGTACCAAACACCATATATTTT; CDR3: CASSPGVPNTIYF
V: TRBV7-6; size: once; D: .; J: TRBJ1-1; DNA: TGTGCCAGCAGCTTAGCAGGGGTGGGGGCGAACACTGAAGCTTTCTTT; CDR3: CASSLAGVGANTEAFF
V: TRBV7-2; size: few; D: TRBD1; J: TRBJ1-1; DNA: TGTGCCAGCAGCTTAGGGGGGACAGTGAACACTGAAGCTTTCTTT; CDR3: CASSLGGTVNTEAFF
V: TRBV5-1; size: .; D: TRBD1; J: TRBJ2-5; DNA: TGCGCCAGCAGCCCGGACAGGCAAGAGACCCAGTACTTC; CDR3: CASSPDRQETQYF
V: TRBV6-5; size: .; D: TRBD1; J: TRBJ1-3; DNA: TGTGCCAGCAGTTTGGGACAGCCCTCCTCTGGAAACACCATATATTTT; CDR3: CASSLGQPSSGNTIYF
V: TRBV6-5; size: few; D: .; J: TRBJ1-1; DNA: TGTGCCAGCACCAAGGGGGCTGAAGCTTTCTTT; CDR3: CASTKGAEAFF
V: TRBV19; size: .; D: .; J: TRBJ1-1; DNA: TGTGCCAGTAGTATCGGGGTTAGTATGAATGAAGCTTTCTTT; CDR3: CASSIGVSMNEAFF
V: TRBV7-8; size: .; D: TRBD1; J: TRBJ1-1; DNA: TGTGCCAGCAGCTTTGGGACAGGGAACACTGAAGCTTTCTTT; CDR3: CASSFGTGNTEAFF
V: TRBV5-1; size: .; D: TRBD1; J: TRBJ1-1; DNA: TGCGCCAGCACTACAGGGGGTGCGAACACTGAAGCTTTCTTT; CDR3: CASTTGGANTEAFF
V: TRBV15; size: .; D: .; J: TRBJ2-5; DNA: TGTGCCACCAGCGACCTCGGGACACGTGGGGAGACCCAGTACTTC; CDR3: CATSDLGTRGETQYF
V: TRBV6-1; size: .; D: .; J: TRBJ1-2; DNA: TGTGCCAGCAGCGCTGAAAAACAGGGCTATGGCTACACCTTC; CDR3: CASSAEKQGYGYTF
V: TRBV2; size: .; D: TRBD2; J: TRBJ2-5; DNA: TGTGCCAGCAGTGTTGTTGCTAGCGGGGTGGGGGAGACCCAGTACTTC; CDR3: CASSVVASGVGETQYF
V: TRBV2; size: .; D: .; J: TRBJ1-5; DNA: TGTGCCAGCAGCCCACAGGGTGGGGAGCCCCAGCATTTT; CDR3: CASSPQGGEPQHF
V: TRBV5-6; size: .; D: .; J: TRBJ2-1; DNA: TGTGCCAGCAGCTTGGAAGGGGGACAAAGAGAGTTCTTC; CDR3: CASSLEGGQREFF
V: TRBV19; size: .; D: .; J: TRBJ1-2; DNA: TGTGCCAGTAGCCCACCCGGAGGATTTGGCTACACCTTC; CDR3: CASSPPGGFGYTF
V: TRBV5-1; size: .; D: TRBD2; J: TRBJ2-7; DNA: TGCGCCAGCAGGGAACTAGCGGGGCCGACCTACGAGCAGTACTTC; CDR3: CASRELAGPTYEQYF
V: TRBV5-6; size: .; D: TRBD2; J: TRBJ2-7; DNA: TGTGCCAGCAGCTCTCCGGGAGGGACCAGCTACGAGCAGTACTTC; CDR3: CASSSPGGTSYEQYF
V: TRBV19; size: .; D: .; J: TRBJ2-5; DNA: TGTGCCAGTAGTCCCTCCAGGGAAGAGACCCAGTACTTC; CDR3: CASSPSREETQYF
V: TRBV7-9; size: .; D: .; J: TRBJ1-5; DNA: TGTGCCAGCAGCTTAGATCGAGGCGGCAATCAGCCCCAGCATTTT; CDR3: CASSLDRGGNQPQHF
V: TRBV6-1; size: few; D: .; J: TRBJ1-1; DNA: TGTGCCAGCAGTGAAGCGCGAGTGAACACTGAAGCTTTCTTT; CDR3: CASSEARVNTEAFF
V: TRBV11-2; size: once; D: TRBD1; J: TRBJ1-1; DNA: TGTGCCAGCAGCCCTAACAGGGGGCAACCTCTTGAAGCTTTCTTT; CDR3: CASSPNRGQPLEAFF
V: TRBV6-5; size: .; D: .; J: TRBJ1-5; DNA: TGTGCCAGCAGTATGGGGGGGGATGGCCAGCCCCAGCATTTT; CDR3: CASSMGGDGQPQHF
V: TRBV9; size: .; D: .; J: TRBJ1-2; DNA: TGTGCCAGCAGCCCCCCAGGGTCTGGCTACACCTTC; CDR3: CASSPPGSGYTF
V: TRBV5-6; size: .; D: TRBD1; J: TRBJ1-5; DNA: TGTGCCAGCAGCTTCGGGACAGGGGCTCGGCCCCAGCATTTT; CDR3: CASSFGTGARPQHF
V: TRBV5-1; size: .; D: TRBD2; J: TRBJ2-1; DNA: TGCGCCAGCAGCTCACCCCTTTTAGCGGGGGGCCAAGGCAATGAGCAGTTCTTC; CDR3: CASSSPLLAGGQGNEQFF
V: TRBV6-1; size: .; D: TRBD1; J: TRBJ1-5; DNA: TGTGCCAGCAGTGAACAAGGCAGGGGGCTCGGCAATCAGCCCCAGCATTTT; CDR3: CASSEQGRGLGNQPQHF
V: TRBV18; size: .; D: .; J: TRBJ2-7; DNA: TGTGCCAGCTCACCACTGCCGGGCTACGAGCAGTACTTC; CDR3: CASSPLPGYEQYF
V: TRBV5-4; size: few; D: .; J: TRBJ1-1; DNA: TGTGCCAGCAGCTTGAACGTGGGAGTGGCTGAAGCTTTCTTT; CDR3: CASSLNVGVAEAFF
V: TRBV15; size: .; D: .; J: TRBJ2-5; DNA: TGTGCCACCAGCAGAGATCAGGGAAGGAGAGAGACCCAGTACTTC; CDR3: CATSRDQGRRETQYF
V: TRBV6-4; size: .; D: .; J: TRBJ2-2; DNA: TGTGCCAGCAGTGGGACAAACACCGGGGAGCTGTTTTTT; CDR3: CASSGTNTGELFF
V: TRBV5-1; size: .; D: .; J: TRBJ1-4; DNA: TGCGCCAGCGCCGTCGGGGTCAGCACTAATGAAAAACTGTTTTTT; CDR3: CASAVGVSTNEKLFF
V: TRBV19; size: .; D: TRBD1; J: TRBJ1-3; DNA: TGTGCCAGTAGTATCGGGACAGGGACGGCTGGAAACACCATATATTTT; CDR3: CASSIGTGTAGNTIYF
V: TRBV7-8; size: once; D: .; J: TRBJ1-4; DNA: TGTGCCAGCAGCGTTACGGGGTCCCAAGGGGAAAAACTGTTTTTT; CDR3: CASSVTGSQGEKLFF
V: TRBV29-1; size: .; D: .; J: TRBJ2-5; DNA: TGCAGCGTAGAAAAGGCGGGCATACAGACCCAGTACTTC; CDR3: CSVEKAGIQTQYF
V: TRBV6-1; size: .; D: .; J: TRBJ1-1; DNA: TGTGCCAGCAGTCAAACTAGCGAGAGCGCTGAAGCTTTCTTT; CDR3: CASSQTSESAEAFF
V: TRBV9; size: .; D: TRBD1; J: TRBJ1-2; DNA: TGTGCCAGCAGCGCTCCCTCGGGACAGTCTTTTTCTGGCTACACCTTC; CDR3: CASSAPSGQSFSGYTF
V: TRBV4-1; size: .; D: .; J: TRBJ1-4; DNA: TGCGCCAGCAGCCGACTTAATGAAAAACTGTTTTTT; CDR3: CASSRLNEKLFF
V: TRBV10-1; size: .; D: .; J: TRBJ2-7; DNA: TGCGCCAGCAGTGAGTCGGCCTCCGGGGAGTACTTC; CDR3: CASSESASGEYF
V: TRBV9; size: .; D: TRBD1; J: TRBJ2-5; DNA: TGTGCCAGCAGCGTATTTGCAGGGGGTCCGCAAGAGACCCAGTACTTC; CDR3: CASSVFAGGPQETQYF
V: TRBV5-1; size: .; D: .; J: TRBJ2-1; DNA: TGCGCCAGCAGCTTGGGAGGAAGGGGAACCTACAATGAGCAGTTCTTC; CDR3: CASSLGGRGTYNEQFF
V: TRBV6-1; size: .; D: .; J: TRBJ1-6; DNA: TGTGCCAGCACCCAAGACAGTTCCTATAATTCACCCCTCCACTTT; CDR3: CASTQDSSYNSPLHF
V: TRBV19; size: .; D: TRBD1; J: TRBJ1-6; DNA: TGTGCCAGTAGACGTGACAGGGGGCGTAATAATTCACCCCTCCACTTT; CDR3: CASRRDRGRNNSPLHF
V: TRBV5-1; size: .; D: TRBD2; J: TRBJ2-3; DNA: TGCGCCAGCAGCTTGAGACCCCATAGCGGGGAAAGCACAGATACGCAGTATTTT; CDR3: CASSLRPHSGESTDTQYF
V: TRBV7-3; size: few; D: .; J: TRBJ2-3; DNA: TGTGCCAGCAGCCGTCGACAAGCAAGCACAGATACGCAGTATTTT; CDR3: CASSRRQASTDTQYF
V: TRBV6-5; size: few; D: TRBD1; J: TRBJ1-2; DNA: TGTGCCAGCTCCAGGGGGCGAAGACTATATGGCTACACCTTC; CDR3: CASSRGRRLYGYTF
V: TRBV2; size: .; D: .; J: TRBJ2-7; DNA: TGTGCCAGTCGCAGAGGGAGGCGCTGCTGGCGGGGATCCTACGAGCAGTACTTC; CDR3: CASRRGRRCWRGSYEQYF
V: TRBV6-6; size: .; D: TRBD1; J: TRBJ1-2; DNA: TGTGCCAGCAGTTACGAGTCAGACAGGGGGCGCATAGGCTACACCTTC; CDR3: CASSYESDRGRIGYTF
V: TRBV2; size: once; D: TRBD1; J: TRBJ1-5; DNA: TGTGCCAGCAGTGATGTATACAGGGGTGGTGGCAATCAGCCCCAGCATTTT; CDR3: CASSDVYRGGGNQPQHF
V: TRBV7-9; size: .; D: TRBD1; J: TRBJ1-6; DNA: TGTGCCAGCAAACGCCGGGACAGGGAGAATTCACCCCTCCACTTT; CDR3: CASKRRDRENSPLHF
V: TRBV27; size: .; D: .; J: TRBJ2-7; DNA: TGTGCCAGCAGTCCGGCGGAGGGGGGGCGGAGCTCCTACGAGCAGTACTTC; CDR3: CASSPAEGGRSSYEQYF
V: TRBV6-1; size: .; D: .; J: TRBJ1-1; DNA: TGTGCCAGCCAGGGAGGGGTTGAAGCTTTCTTT; CDR3: CASQGGVEAFF